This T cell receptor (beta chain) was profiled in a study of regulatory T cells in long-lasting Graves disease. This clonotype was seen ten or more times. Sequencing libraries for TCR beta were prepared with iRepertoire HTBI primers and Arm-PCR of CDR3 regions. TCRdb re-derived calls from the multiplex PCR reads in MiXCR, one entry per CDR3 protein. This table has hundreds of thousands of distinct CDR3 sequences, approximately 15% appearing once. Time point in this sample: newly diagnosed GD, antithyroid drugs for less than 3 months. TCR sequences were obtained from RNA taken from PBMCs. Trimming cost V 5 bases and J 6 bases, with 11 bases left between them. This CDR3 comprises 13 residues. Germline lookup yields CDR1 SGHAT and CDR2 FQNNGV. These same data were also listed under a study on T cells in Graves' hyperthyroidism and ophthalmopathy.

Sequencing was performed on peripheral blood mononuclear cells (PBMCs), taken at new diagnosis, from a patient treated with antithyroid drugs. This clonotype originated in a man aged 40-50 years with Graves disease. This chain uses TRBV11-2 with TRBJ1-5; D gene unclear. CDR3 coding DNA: TGTGCCAGCAGCCCCGGTACAAGTCAGCCCCAGCATTTT. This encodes CASSPGTSQPQHF.